This TCR beta chain was documented in a study of blood T cell repertoires in COVID-19. On the study more broadly: Whether acute or convalescent, the COVID-19 samples came from the United States, Italy and Spain. Sources were T cells, B-cell-depleted T cells, or PBMCs; the material itself was cDNA or gDNA.

Authors' processing steps: Amplification with reference gene primers provided the estimates of nucleated cell counts. Sequencing used immunoSEQ multiplex PCR; TCRdb keeps in-frame clones, though not all of them. From that table come the V and J calls and clone size; the DNA was used to work out D and trimming. The sample contains 200,000 or so clones, roughly 88% of which appear only once. The CDR3 totals 16 residues. The V gene's germline CDR1 is SGHAT and CDR2 FQNNGV. Germline trimming cut 1 base from V and 3 bases from J; bases unmatched to any gene: 4. This receptor was taken from a woman in her thirties or forties who had recovered from COVID-19. The chain is built from TRBV11-2 and TRBJ1-1; 11 nucleotides match TRBD1. The source material was peripheral blood. Here the CDR3 reads CASSLVGTGGDTEAFF. The CDR3 DNA reads TGTGCCAGCAGCTTAGTAGGGACAGGGGGGGACACTGAAGCTTTCTTT.